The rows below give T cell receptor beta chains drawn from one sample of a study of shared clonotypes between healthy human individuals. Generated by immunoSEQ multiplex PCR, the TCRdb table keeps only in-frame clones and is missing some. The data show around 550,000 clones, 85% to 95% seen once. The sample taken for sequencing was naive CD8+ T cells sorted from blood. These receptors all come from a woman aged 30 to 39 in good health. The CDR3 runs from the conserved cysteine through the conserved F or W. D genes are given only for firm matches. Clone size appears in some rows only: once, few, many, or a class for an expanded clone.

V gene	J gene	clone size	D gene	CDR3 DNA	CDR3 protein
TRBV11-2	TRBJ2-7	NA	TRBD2	TGTGCCAGCAGCTTAGTGATGGTGGCGGGAGTTCGCGAGCAGTACTTC	CASSLVMVAGVREQYF
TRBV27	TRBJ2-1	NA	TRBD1	TGTGCCAGCAGGACAGGGAGTTTAAATGAGCAGTTCTTC	CASRTGSLNEQFF
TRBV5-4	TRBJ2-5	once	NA	TGTGCCAGCAGCTTGGCGGAGCAAGAGACCCAGTACTTC	CASSLAEQETQYF
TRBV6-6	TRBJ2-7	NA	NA	TGTGCCAGCAGGGTTCTTGGACACGAGCAGTACTTC	CASRVLGHEQYF
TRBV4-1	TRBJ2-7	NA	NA	TGCGCCAGCAGCCAAAGTACTGCCTACGAGCAGTACTTC	CASSQSTAYEQYF
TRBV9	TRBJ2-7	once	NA	TGTGCCAGCAGCGTAGGTCTGGGAGCCCTCCACGAGCAGTACTTC	CASSVGLGALHEQYF
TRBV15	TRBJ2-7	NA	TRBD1	TGTGCCACCAGCAGAGATTTGGGGACAGGGTACGAGCAGTACTTC	CATSRDLGTGYEQYF
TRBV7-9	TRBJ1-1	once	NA	TGTGCCAGCAGCCCCTACACTGAAGCTTTCTTT	CASSPYTEAFF
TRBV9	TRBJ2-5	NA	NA	TGTGCCAGCAGCGTAGGATCGGGAGCGGAGACCCAGTACTTC	CASSVGSGAETQYF
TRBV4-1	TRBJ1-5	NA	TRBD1	TGCGCCAGCAGCCCTGGACAGGGGACCAATCAGCCCCAGCATTTT	CASSPGQGTNQPQHF
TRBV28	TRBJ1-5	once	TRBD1	TGTGCCAGCAACCATCCGGGACAGGGCTTGCGATCCAATCAGCCCCAGCATTTT	CASNHPGQGLRSNQPQHF
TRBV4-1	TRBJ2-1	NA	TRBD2	TGCGCCAGCAGCCACCAAGCGGGAGCATTCAATGAGCAGTTCTTC	CASSHQAGAFNEQFF
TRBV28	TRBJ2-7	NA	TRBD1	TGTGCCAGCACCCTTGGGACAGGGTCCCACGAGCAGTACTTC	CASTLGTGSHEQYF
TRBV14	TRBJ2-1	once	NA	TGTGCCAGCAGCCAAACCCACAATGAGCAGTTCTTC	CASSQTHNEQFF
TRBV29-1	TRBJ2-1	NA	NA	TGCAGCGTTGAAGACGAACCGGGACACCCCTACAATGAGCAGTTCTTC	CSVEDEPGHPYNEQFF
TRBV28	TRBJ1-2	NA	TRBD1	TGTGCCAGCAGTCCACCCCCGACAGGGTGGGGCTATGGCTACACCTTC	CASSPPPTGWGYGYTF
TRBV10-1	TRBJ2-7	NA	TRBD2	TGCGCCAGCAGTGCTAGCGGGTCTTTGGGCGAGCAGTACTTC	CASSASGSLGEQYF
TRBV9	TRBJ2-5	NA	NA	TGTGCCAGCAGCCCCCAAAGGGGCGAGACCCAGTACTTC	CASSPQRGETQYF
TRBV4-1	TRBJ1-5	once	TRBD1	TGCGCCAGCAGCCAAAAGGGACAGGGAAATCAGCCCCAGCATTTT	CASSQKGQGNQPQHF
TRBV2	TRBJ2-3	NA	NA	TGTGCCACCGCTAGTACCCCCGATACGCAGTATTTT	CATASTPDTQYF
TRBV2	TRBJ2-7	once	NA	TGTGCCAGCAGTGAGGATGGCGGCTCCTACGAGCAGTACTTC	CASSEDGGSYEQYF
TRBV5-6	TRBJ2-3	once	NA	TGTGCCAGCAGCTTGGGGTCCTGGGGGATTAGCACAGATACGCAGTATTTT	CASSLGSWGISTDTQYF